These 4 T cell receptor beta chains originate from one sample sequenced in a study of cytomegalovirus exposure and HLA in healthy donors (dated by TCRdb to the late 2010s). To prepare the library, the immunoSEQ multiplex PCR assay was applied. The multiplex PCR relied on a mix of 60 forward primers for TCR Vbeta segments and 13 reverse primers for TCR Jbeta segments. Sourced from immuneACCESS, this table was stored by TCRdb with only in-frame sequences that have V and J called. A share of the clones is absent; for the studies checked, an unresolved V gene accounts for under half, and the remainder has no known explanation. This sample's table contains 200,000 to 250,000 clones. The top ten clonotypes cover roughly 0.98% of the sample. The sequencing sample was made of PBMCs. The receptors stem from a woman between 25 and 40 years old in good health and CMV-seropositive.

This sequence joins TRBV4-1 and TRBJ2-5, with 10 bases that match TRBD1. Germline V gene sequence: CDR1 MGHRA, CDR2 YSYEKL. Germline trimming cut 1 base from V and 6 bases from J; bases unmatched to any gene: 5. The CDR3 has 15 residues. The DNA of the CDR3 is TGCGCCAGCAGCCAAGGTGGACAGGGGGAAAAGACCCAGTACTTC. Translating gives CASSQGGQGEKTQYF.

The CDR3 spells CASSLDLAGGSTDTQYF. DNA for the CDR3: TGCGCCAGCAGCTTGGATCTAGCGGGGGGGAGCACAGATACGCAGTATTTT. The chain recombines TRBV5-1 with TRBJ2-3; 12 nucleotides match TRBD2. In germline, CDR1 is SGHRS, CDR2 YFSETQ. V lost 0 bases to trimming and J lost 0 bases; unmatched junction nucleotides: 2. The CDR3 is made up of 17 amino acids.

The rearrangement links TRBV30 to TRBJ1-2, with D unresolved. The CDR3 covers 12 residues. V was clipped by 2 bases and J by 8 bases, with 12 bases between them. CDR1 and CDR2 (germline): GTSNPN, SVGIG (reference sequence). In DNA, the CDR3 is TGTGCCTGGAGTATCGGGTGGAGGGGCTACACCTTC. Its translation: CAWSIGWRGYTF.

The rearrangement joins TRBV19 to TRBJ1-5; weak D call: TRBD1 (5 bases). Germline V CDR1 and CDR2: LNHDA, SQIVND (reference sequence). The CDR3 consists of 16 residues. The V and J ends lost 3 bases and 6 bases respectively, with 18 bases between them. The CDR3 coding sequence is TGTGCCAGTAGTATTTTGCAGACAGCTCTGGGTCAGCCCCAGCATTTT. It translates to CASSILQTALGQPQHF.